The T cell receptor beta chain described here comes from a study of T cells after yellow fever vaccination. Remarks on this clonotype: Antigen unknown.

The study, taken as a whole, reports: Post-booster samples contained most primary-vaccination clones (more than 95% CD4, 88% CD8).

TCRdb processed the 5' RACE reads anew with MiXCR; each CDR3 protein has one entry. The sample lists hundreds of thousands of distinct CDR3 sequences, around an eighth occurring once. The origin of this receptor is a man in his thirties or forties who received the YFV17D yellow fever vaccine. The specimen was PBMCs, collected on the day of the yellow fever booster vaccination.

Written as DNA, the CDR3 is TGTGCCAGCGCAGCTCGCGGCAGCGAGCAGTTCTTC. Protein: CASAARGSEQFF. The rearrangement links TRBV9 to TRBJ2-1, with D unresolved. This CDR3 spans 12 amino acids. V lost 7 bases, J lost 10 bases, and 15 bases lay in between. From germline, CDR1 is SGDLS and CDR2 YYNGEE.